Below, 23 T cell receptor beta chains from the same sample are listed, as sequenced in a study of Ad26.COV2.S vaccination and SARS-CoV-2 variants. The sample's treatment: over 15 received Ad26.COV2.S at low or high dose, single or two shots; about 5 received placebo; per-sample allocation not given. Sampling was performed 63 days after the first vaccine or placebo injection. The table came from immunoSEQ multiplex PCR; TCRdb's copy has only in-frame clones and leaves some out. The repertoire holds about 680,000 clones, with 89% as singletons. Sequenced here: peripheral blood, sampled in a trial of Ad26.COV2.S vaccine versus placebo. These receptors all come from a person between 18 and 65 years old who received the Ad26.COV2.S COVID-19 vaccine or a placebo.

The rearrangement links TRBV12-5 to TRBJ2-2, with 10 nucleotides matching TRBD1. V dropped 2 bases and J dropped 3; count of bases not matched to a gene: 12. This CDR3 contains 19 residues. Germline V gene lookup returns CDR1 LGHNT and CDR2 FRNRAP. CDR3 sequence: CASGLLPKIGTGDTGELFF. The CDR3 DNA follows: TGTGCTAGTGGTTTGCTTCCGAAAATCGGGACAGGGGACACCGGGGAGCTGTTTTTT.

V and J are TRBV11-2 and TRBJ1-5; tentative D call: TRBD1 (5 bases). V shed 1 base and J shed 4 bases, with 11 bases lying between them. Germline V gene sequence: CDR1 SGHAT, CDR2 FQNNGV. CDR3 size: 15 residues. The CDR3 region is CASSLGDRTNQPQHF. The CDR3 DNA follows: TGTGCCAGCAGCTTAGGTGACAGAACAAATCAGCCCCAGCATTTT.

The chain employs TRBV27 and TRBJ1-2; 9 bases map to TRBD1. The J segment lost 7 bases and the V segment lost 6 bases, leaving 3 bases of the junction unmatched. This CDR3 spans 12 amino acids. From germline, CDR1 is MNHEY and CDR2 SMNVEV (reference sequence). The DNA of the CDR3 is TGTGCCAGCAGGCCGACAGGGGGTGGCTACACCTTC. Translated: CASRPTGGGYTF.

The chain is built from TRBV7-6 and TRBJ1-4, with a tentative D call TRBD1 (5 bases). Germline CDR1 SGHVS, CDR2 FNYEAQ. The CDR3 consists of 15 residues. V dropped 2 bases and J dropped 8 bases, with 15 bases sitting between them. The chain's CDR3 is CASSLNYGKGEKLFF. CDR3 DNA sequence: TGTGCCAGCAGCTTAAATTATGGGAAGGGGGAAAAACTGTTTTTT.

The V gene is TRBV3-1 (or the pseudogene TRBV3-2), the J gene TRBJ1-2; D remains unclear. V was pared by 3 bases and J by 8 bases, with 19 bases between. Germline assignment: CDR1 LGHDT and CDR2 YNNKEL (reference sequence). The CDR3 has 15 residues. The CDR3 coding sequence is TGTGCCAGCAGCCAGGGATCGGACGGATTCGCAGGCTACACCTTC. Translated: CASSQGSDGFAGYTF.

The chain employs TRBV27 and TRBJ1-3; weak D call: TRBD1 (5 bases). The CDR3 has 13 residues. The germline CDR1 and CDR2 sequences are MNHEY and SMNVEV (reference sequence). V was shortened by 5 bases and J by 4 bases, with 9 bases between the two germline ends. The CDR3 nucleotides are TGTGCCAGCAGTGAGGGGCTCGGAAACACCATATATTTT. Encoded protein: CASSEGLGNTIYF.

The J gene is TRBJ2-1, the V gene TRBV18; 8 positions agree with TRBD1. CDR1 is KGHSH, CDR2 LQKENI, per germline. V dropped 1 base and J dropped 5; count of bases not matched to a gene: 4. The CDR3 has 15 residues. DNA for the CDR3: TGTGCCAGCTCACCACTAACAGGGGGAAACAATGAGCAGTTCTTC. It codes for CASSPLTGGNNEQFF. Looking up the rest from reference TRBV18 and TRBJ2-1 gives the full variable domain: NAGVMQNPRHLVRRRGQEARLRCSPMKGHSHVYWYRQLPEEGLKFMVYLQKENIIDESGMPKERFSAEFPKEGPSILRIQQVVRGDSAAYFCASSPLTGGNNEQFFGPGTRLTVL.

This clone was counted a few times. V gene TRBV7-6 combines with J gene TRBJ1-5; no firm D call. Trimming pared 1 base from V and 2 bases from J, leaving 9 bases between. This CDR3 has 15 amino acids. Germline V gives CDR1 SGHVS, CDR2 FNYEAQ. The CDR3 reads CASSLEPRGNQPQHF. DNA of the CDR3: TGTGCCAGCAGCTTAGAACCAAGAGGCAATCAGCCCCAGCATTTT.

This clone was observed a single time. The chain joins TRBV18 to TRBJ1-4; D gene ambiguous. V lost 2 bases, J lost 0 bases, and 7 bases lay in between. The germline CDR1 and CDR2 sequences are KGHSH and LQKENI. The CDR3 has 15 residues. CDR3 in amino acids: CASSPGVTTNEKLFF. The CDR3 bases are TGTGCCAGCTCACCAGGGGTAACAACTAATGAAAAACTGTTTTTT.

V and J are TRBV14 and TRBJ1-2; no clear D. The V gene lost 0 bases and the J gene lost 7 bases, with 15 bases spanning the gap. The CDR3 is 15 residues long. Looked up from germline, CDR1 is SGHDN and CDR2 is FVKESK. This CDR3 is CASSQEARPSGGYTF. The CDR3 DNA is TGTGCCAGCAGCCAAGAGGCAAGGCCATCGGGTGGCTACACCTTC.

The V call is TRBV5-4, the J call TRBJ2-1; a possible D gene is TRBD1 (7 bases). The CDR3 is made up of 15 amino acids. CDR1 is SGHNT and CDR2 is YYREEE in the germline V gene (reference sequence). Trimming took 5 bases from V and 0 from J, leaving 12 bases between them. CDR3: CASRPGGSSYNEQFF. CDR3 DNA: TGTGCCAGCAGGCCAGGGGGGAGCTCCTACAATGAGCAGTTCTTC.

This sequence joins TRBV30 and TRBJ1-1; D ambiguous. The V end lost 4 bases, the J end lost 10 bases, and 13 bases lay between the germline ends. This CDR3 is built from 11 residues. Germline CDR1 GTSNPN, CDR2 SVGIG (reference sequence). The CDR3 is CAWKTGGSAFF. CDR3 in DNA: TGTGCCTGGAAAACTGGAGGATCAGCTTTCTTT.

This chain links TRBV2 with TRBJ1-1; 7 bases are shared with TRBD1. This CDR3 contains 14 residues. V dropped 6 bases and J dropped 4; count of bases not matched to a gene: 8. The germline V gene encodes CDR1 SNHLY and CDR2 FYNNEI. The CDR3 is CASRGTASSTEAFF. Written as DNA, the CDR3 is TGTGCCAGCAGGGGGACAGCGTCCTCCACTGAAGCTTTCTTT.

Of note for this clone: Other DNA sequences in the sample encode the same CDR3. This rearrangement joins TRBV2 to TRBJ1-3; D gene uncertain. The CDR3 sequence is 12 residues long. With 1 base removed from V and 4 bases from J, the gap between germline ends came to 2 bases. Germline assignment: CDR1 SNHLY and CDR2 FYNNEI. As DNA, the CDR3 is TGTGCCAGCAGTGAAGGGGGAAACACCATATATTTT. This codes for CASSEGGNTIYF.

This sequence joins TRBV11-2 and TRBJ1-3, with D hard to call. The germline CDR1 and CDR2 sequences are SGHAT and FQNNGV. The CDR3 loop spans 12 amino acids. The ends were cut back, 4 bases at V and 4 bases at J, with 5 bases in the middle. CDR3 in DNA: TGTGCCAGCAGCTCTCCGGGAAACACCATATATTTT. Protein: CASSSPGNTIYF.

The chain links TRBV5-6 to TRBJ1-2; the D is unclear. There are 15 residues in the CDR3. Germline CDR1 and CDR2: SGHDT and YYEEEE. Trimming took off 0 bases at V and 7 bases at J, with 16 bases between the two ends. CDR3 in DNA: TGTGCCAGCAGCTTGGTAGGACCGCAAAAAGGTGGCTACACCTTC. This sequence encodes CASSLVGPQKGGYTF.

The chain is built from TRBV4-1 and TRBJ1-3; no clear D gene. V lost 3 bases, J lost 0 bases, and 15 bases lay in between. Germline-derived CDR1 and CDR2 are MGHRA and YSYEKL. This CDR3 has 17 residues. DNA for the CDR3: TGCGCCAGCAGCCACTCTCCCCCAGGTACCTCTGGAAACACCATATATTTT. Translation gives CASSHSPPGTSGNTIYF.

V is TRBV5-8 and J is TRBJ2-7, with D perhaps given as TRBD1 or TRBD2 (5 bases each). This CDR3 is built from 15 residues. CDR1 is SGHTS, CDR2 YDEGEE, per germline. Trimming took 4 bases from V and 3 from J, leaving 17 bases between them. DNA for the CDR3: TGTGCCAGCAGCATCTCTGGGACGGCTAACTACGAGCAGTACTTC. Amino acid sequence: CASSISGTANYEQYF.

This clone was detected only once. V and J are TRBV13 and TRBJ2-7, with 9 bases identical to TRBD2. The CDR3 extends over 17 amino acids. Trimming took 7 bases from V and 3 from J; bases not matched to a gene: 16. Germline V CDR1 and CDR2: PRHDT, FYEKMQ (reference sequence). The CDR3 bases are TGTGCCAGCATCCCCAAATCGGCGGGGGGGTTTGACTACGAGCAGTACTTC. Encoded protein: CASIPKSAGGFDYEQYF.

This clone was observed a single time. The chain couples TRBV30 to TRBJ2-1; D possibly corresponds to TRBD2 (5 bases). This CDR3 is built from 12 residues. V lost 4 bases to trimming and J lost 3 bases, with 7 bases between them. Germline V lookup: CDR1 GTSNPN, CDR2 SVGIG (reference sequence). CDR3 coding DNA: TGTGCCTGGATACGGGGCTACAATGAGCAGTTCTTC. It encodes CAWIRGYNEQFF.

This chain uses TRBV6-5 with TRBJ2-2, with D tentatively TRBD2 (5 bases). V was cut by 6 bases and J by 4 bases, with 9 bases left in between. The CDR3 runs to 13 residues. Germline V gives CDR1 MNHEY, CDR2 SVGAGI. The CDR3 spells CASRVAFTGELFF. CDR3 nucleotide sequence: TGTGCCAGCAGAGTAGCGTTCACCGGGGAGCTGTTTTTT.

The chain employs TRBV5-6 and TRBJ2-1, with TRBD1 identical over 7 bases. J lost 2 bases, V lost 2 bases, and 7 bases had no gene match. This CDR3 region has 16 residues. Germline CDR1 reads SGHDT; CDR2 reads YYEEEE. In DNA form, the CDR3 reads TGTGCCAGCAGCTTTGACGCCGGGACAGCCTACAATGAGCAGTTCTTC. Translating gives CASSFDAGTAYNEQFF.

The chain employs TRBV7-9 and TRBJ2-7; 7 bases are a match to TRBD2. Germline assignment: CDR1 SEHNR and CDR2 FQNEAQ (reference sequence). CDR3 size: 14 residues. Trimming took 5 bases from V and 2 from J; bases not matched to a gene: 6. Written as DNA, the CDR3 is TGTGCCAGCAGCGAAAGCGGGACCCCCTACGAGCAGTACTTC. Translated, it gives CASSESGTPYEQYF.